This is a list of T cell receptor beta chains from one sample in a study of blood T cells in healthy people across ages. One entry per CDR3 protein results from TCRdb running MiXCR on the 5' RACE reads. The table has about 800,000 distinct CDR3 sequences, about 62% seen once. Sample: blood. The receptor source for this set is a man between 25 and 39 years old in good health. CDR3s include the opening cysteine and the closing phenylalanine or tryptophan. The D gene is left open where the match is weak. The listing skips clone size in some rows; elsewhere it reads once, few, many or a size class.

. TRBJ2-5 few TRBV7-2 TGTGCCAGCAGCCCTTGGGACCCTACTAGGGAGAAGACCCAGTACTTC CASSPWDPTREKTQYF
. TRBJ2-1 . TRBV28 TGTGCCAGCAGGGACCCCAAATATGAGCAGTTCTTC CASRDPKYEQFF
. TRBJ2-2 . TRBV6-1 TGTGCCAGCAGCCCCACCACAAAAGGGACTCTGAACACCGGGGAGCTGTTTTTT CASSPTTKGTLNTGELFF
. TRBJ1-5 . TRBV5-1 TGCGCCAGCAGCTGGGCTACTGGTCAGCCCCAGCATTTT CASSWATGQPQHF
. TRBJ1-2 . TRBV12-3/TRBV12-4 TGTGCCAGCAGGCAAAACGTTGCTAACTATGGCTACACCTTC CASRQNVANYGYTF
TRBD2 TRBJ2-7 . TRBV7-2 TGTGCCAGCAGCCCCGGGGGGACTAGCGGGGTTGGCGAGCAGTACTTC CASSPGGTSGVGEQYF
. TRBJ2-5 . TRBV9 TGTGCCAGCAGCGCCGGTGGGACCACCCAAGAGACCCAGTACTTC CASSAGGTTQETQYF
. TRBJ1-2 . TRBV29-1 TGCAGCGTTGGGATTTCGAATGGCTACACCTTC CSVGISNGYTF
TRBD1 TRBJ1-1 . TRBV28 TGTGCCAGCAGCTCGACAGGGACCGTTATGAACACTGAAGCTTTCTTT CASSSTGTVMNTEAFF
TRBD1 TRBJ2-7 . TRBV5-1 TGCGCCAGCAGCTTGGCAACAGGGGGCCCCAGCTCCTACGAGCAGTACTTC CASSLATGGPSSYEQYF
TRBD1 TRBJ2-1 . TRBV13 TGTGCCAGCAGCCTCTTTAGGGACAGGGGTCTACAAGGACCGTTCTTC CASSLFRDRGLQGPFF
. TRBJ1-2 . TRBV11-2 TGTGCCAGCAGCTTAGCGTCCGGGTACGGTGGCTACACCTTC CASSLASGYGGYTF
TRBD2 TRBJ2-7 many TRBV20-1 TGCAGTGCTAGAGGGACTAGCGGGATCCACGAGCAGTACTTC CSARGTSGIHEQYF
. TRBJ2-1 few TRBV29-1 TGCAGCGTTTGGAGCTCCTACAATGAGCAGTTCTTC CSVWSSYNEQFF
. TRBJ2-7 . TRBV7-2 TGTGCCAGCAGTCACCAGGGGACCCAAGGGTGGGAGCAGTACTTC CASSHQGTQGWEQYF
. TRBJ2-7 once TRBV9 TGTGCCAGCAGCGTAATAGGGGTTAGTGAGCAGTACTTC CASSVIGVSEQYF